Reported below is one TCR beta chain. This entry comes from a study of OX40 agonist ivuxolimab in advanced cancers. The assay was immunoSEQ multiplex PCR, and TCRdb's table has in-frame clones only and misses some. The sample records approximately 89,000 clones, 88% being singletons. CDR3 length: 11 residues. Trimming took 4 bases from V and 6 from J, leaving 6 bases between them. CDR1 is KGHSH, CDR2 LQKENI, per germline. The receptor comes from an adult with an advanced solid tumor such as melanoma, head and neck, liver or kidney cancer. The chain uses TRBV18 and TRBJ1-2; D uncertain. This specimen consisted of CD4+ or CD8+ T cells sorted from blood, obtained in a trial of the OX40 agonist ivuxolimab. CDR3 in amino acids: CASSRGHGYTF. As DNA, the CDR3 is TGTGCCAGCTCACGCGGACATGGCTACACCTTC. Variable domain in full (rest from reference TRBV18 and TRBJ1-2): NAGVMQNPRHLVRRRGQEARLRCSPMKGHSHVYWYRQLPEEGLKFMVYLQKENIIDESGMPKERFSAEFPKEGPSILRIQQVVRGDSAAYFCASSRGHGYTFGSGTRLTVV.